One sample yielded the 10 T cell receptor beta chains listed below, sequenced in a study of cytotoxic CD8 clonotypes in ibrutinib-treated CLL. The method was immunoSEQ multiplex PCR; TCRdb's version includes in-frame clones alone and lacks a portion of them. Here the sample spans under 300,000 clones, 60% to 75% being singletons. The source material was PBMCs, sampled after 24 months of ibrutinib treatment. All receptors come from a human donor with chronic lymphocytic leukemia.

The chain carries TRBV10-2 and TRBJ2-1; 7 nucleotides align to TRBD1. The length of the CDR3 is 15 residues. V shed 3 bases, J shed 8 bases, and the junction held 10 bases outside the gene matches. Germline V gene data show CDR1 as WSHSY and CDR2 as SAAADI. DNA for the CDR3: TGCGCCAGCAGTGAAATTTGGGACAGATGGGATGAGCAGTTCTTC. As protein: CASSEIWDRWDEQFF.

This clone is a singleton in its sample. The chain couples TRBV7-6 to TRBJ2-3, with 7 bases identical to TRBD2. Germline values: CDR1 SGHVS, CDR2 FNYEAQ. The CDR3 is 14 amino acids. V lost 5 bases and J lost 4; bases outside the gene matches: 6. The CDR3 DNA follows: TGTGCCAGCAGCCCGATGACTAGCCCAGATACGCAGTATTTT. Protein sequence: CASSPMTSPDTQYF.

This clone has only a few counts. This chain connects TRBV5-4 to TRBJ2-5; D uncertain. V was trimmed by 1 base and J by 5 bases, leaving 6 bases between them. The CDR3 runs to 12 residues. Germline CDR1 is SGHNT and CDR2 is YYREEE (reference sequence). The CDR3 is CASSLPGETQYF. In DNA form, the CDR3 reads TGTGCCAGCAGCTTGCCTGGGGAGACCCAGTACTTC. Supplemented by reference TRBV5-4 and TRBJ2-5, the full variable domain reads ETGVTQSPTHLIKTRGQQVTLRCSSQSGHNTVSWYQQALGQGPQFIFQYYREEENGRGNFPPRFSGLQFPNYSSELNVNALELDDSALYLCASSLPGETQYFGPGTRLLVL.

CDR3 loop: CASARPGQGYLETQYF. The CDR3 nucleotides read TGTGCCAGCGCAAGGCCTGGGCAGGGCTATCTAGAGACCCAGTACTTC. V and J are TRBV11-2 and TRBJ2-5; D possibly corresponds to TRBD1 (5 bases). The germline V and J ends were trimmed by 8 bases and 4 bases, with 23 bases remaining between them. This CDR3 has 16 amino acids. Per the germline V gene, CDR1 is SGHAT and CDR2 is FQNNGV. The whole variable domain, remainder taken from reference TRBV11-2 and TRBJ2-5, is EAGVAQSPRYKIIEKRQSVAFWCNPISGHATLYWYQQILGQGPKLLIQFQNNGVVDDSQLPKDRFSAERLKGVDSTLKIQPAKLEDSAVYLCASARPGQGYLETQYFGPGTRLLVL.

This clone has a single count. The chain is built from TRBV28 and TRBJ1-1; TRBD1 matches at 10 bases. The ends lost 5 bases at V and 2 bases at J; junction bases unmatched: 11. The CDR3 extends over 17 amino acids. Germline assignment: CDR1 MDHEN and CDR2 SYDVKM. The CDR3 spells CASSQTGGLSENTEAFF. The CDR3 coding sequence is TGTGCCAGCAGTCAGACAGGGGGCCTGAGCGAAAACACTGAAGCTTTCTTT.

The chain links TRBV27 to TRBJ2-1, with 9 bases matching TRBD2. This CDR3 region has 14 residues. Germline V gives CDR1 MNHEY, CDR2 SMNVEV (reference sequence). The V segment lost 8 bases and the J segment 4 bases; nucleotides outside the gene matches: 6. CDR3 residues: CASHLAGTYNEQFF. The CDR3 nucleotides read TGTGCCAGCCACCTAGCGGGGACATACAATGAGCAGTTCTTC.

The rearrangement links TRBV13 to TRBJ2-5, with 9 bases fitting TRBD1. CDR1 and CDR2 (germline): PRHDT, FYEKMQ (reference sequence). The CDR3 loop spans 14 amino acids. The ends lost 5 bases at V and 4 bases at J; junction bases unmatched: 5. In DNA form, the CDR3 reads TGTGCCAGCAGCCCGAGACAGGGGGGAGAGACCCAGTACTTC. This gives the protein CASSPRQGGETQYF.

The chain has TRBV28 and TRBJ2-7; D could derive from TRBD1 or TRBD2 (5 bases each). This CDR3 is 15 amino acids long. V lost 6 bases and J lost 0, with 15 bases in between. The V gene's germline CDR1 is MDHEN and CDR2 SYDVKM. The CDR3 region is CASSAGTPSSYEQYF. The CDR3 DNA reads TGTGCCAGCAGCGCCGGGACCCCGAGCTCCTACGAGCAGTACTTC.

This chain joins TRBV10-3 and TRBJ2-7, with D possibly being TRBD2 (5 bases). The V and J ends lost 0 bases and 3 bases respectively, with 9 bases between them. The CDR3 sequence is 14 residues long. Germline V gene sequence: CDR1 ENHRY, CDR2 SYGVKD. CDR3 sequence: CAISESRGIYEQYF. DNA of the CDR3: TGTGCCATCAGTGAGTCGAGAGGGATCTACGAGCAGTACTTC.

The V and J genes are TRBV30 and TRBJ1-4, with TRBD1 as a possible D gene (6 bases). CDR1 GTSNPN and CDR2 SVGIG come from the germline V gene (reference sequence). This CDR3 is built from 13 residues. The V end was cut by 5 bases, the J end by 8 bases, with 15 bases between. The CDR3 DNA reads TGTGCCTGGGCGACAGGACCGGAGGAAAAACTGTTTTTT. It yields the protein CAWATGPEEKLFF.